The TCR beta chain described here comes from a study of cytomegalovirus exposure and HLA in healthy donors. Primers included in the PCR were 60 Vbeta and 13 Jbeta primers. Using immunoSEQ multiplex PCR, the repertoire was profiled, and TCRdb retains in-frame clones only, with some absent. Of approximately 91,000 clones listed, roughly four fifths were seen once; the top ten hold about a tenth. The CDR3 covers 13 residues. V lost 8 bases to trimming and J lost 5 bases, with 12 bases between them. Germline-derived CDR1 and CDR2 are MDHEN and SYDVKM. The specimen sequenced was PBMCs. This rearrangement joins TRBV28 to TRBJ2-2, with D tentatively TRBD1 (6 bases). The clonotype originates from a human donor in good health. CDR3 amino acids: CASVTGPTGELFF. In nucleotides, the CDR3 is TGTGCCAGCGTGACAGGCCCGACCGGGGAGCTGTTTTTT.